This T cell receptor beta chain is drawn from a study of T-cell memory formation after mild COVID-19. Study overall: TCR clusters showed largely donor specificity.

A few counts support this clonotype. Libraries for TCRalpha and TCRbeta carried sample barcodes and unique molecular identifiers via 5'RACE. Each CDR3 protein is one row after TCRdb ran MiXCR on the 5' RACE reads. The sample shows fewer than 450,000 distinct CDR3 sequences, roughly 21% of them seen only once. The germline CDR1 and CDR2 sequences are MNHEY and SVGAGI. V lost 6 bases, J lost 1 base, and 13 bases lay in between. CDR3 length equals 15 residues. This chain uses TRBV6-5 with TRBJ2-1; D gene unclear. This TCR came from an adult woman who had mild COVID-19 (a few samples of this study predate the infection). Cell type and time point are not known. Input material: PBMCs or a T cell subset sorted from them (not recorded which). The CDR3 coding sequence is TGTGCCAGCAGGGTCAGGTACCCGTCCTACAATGAGCAGTTCTTC. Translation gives CASRVRYPSYNEQFF.